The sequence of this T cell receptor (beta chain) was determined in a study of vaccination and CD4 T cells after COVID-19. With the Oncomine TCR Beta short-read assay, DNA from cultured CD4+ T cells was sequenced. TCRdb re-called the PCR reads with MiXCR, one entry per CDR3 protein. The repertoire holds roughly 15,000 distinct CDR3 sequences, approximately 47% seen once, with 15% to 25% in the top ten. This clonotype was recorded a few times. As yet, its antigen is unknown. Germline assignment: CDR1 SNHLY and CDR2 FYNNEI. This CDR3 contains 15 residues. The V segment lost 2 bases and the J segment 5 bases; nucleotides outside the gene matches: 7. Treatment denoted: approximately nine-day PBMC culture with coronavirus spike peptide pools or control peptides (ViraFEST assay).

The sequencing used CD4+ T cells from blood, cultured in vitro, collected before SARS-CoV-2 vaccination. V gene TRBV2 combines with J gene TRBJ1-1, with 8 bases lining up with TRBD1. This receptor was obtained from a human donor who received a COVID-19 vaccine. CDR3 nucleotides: TGTGCCAGCAGTGAACGGACAGGGCGGGATACTGAAGCTTTCTTT. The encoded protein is CASSERTGRDTEAFF.